The rows below give T cell receptor beta chains drawn from one sample of a study of T-cell reconstitution after alpha-beta-depleted transplantation in children. Using its own MiXCR run on the PCR reads, TCRdb lists one record per CDR3 protein. Among fewer than 550,000 distinct CDR3 sequences listed, 10% to 12% were seen once. The sequencing here drew on PBMCs, mostly from graft donor cells, taken 180 days after TCRalphabeta/CD19-depleted stem cell transplant. All receptors come from a female patient aged 2-15 years who had a stem cell transplant for aplastic anemia, so the T cells may come from the graft donor. Each CDR3 is given with its conserved first and last residue.

>TRBV18|TRBJ1-2
CASSPGQLPYPNYGYTF
>TRBV28|TRBJ2-1
CASSPTPRVNEQFF
>TRBV27|TRBJ2-1
CASSLLGTSGYNEQFF
>TRBV7-9|TRBJ1-2
CASSLGGLHGLAF
>TRBV15|TRBJ1-2
CATSRTGGSGYTF
>TRBV12-3/TRBV12-4|TRBJ2-1
CASSTPGLAGANEQFF
>TRBV2|TRBJ2-3
CASSVTGTNTDTQYF
>TRBV12-3/TRBV12-4|TRBJ1-3
CASSFDRSSGNTIYF
>TRBV5-6|TRBJ2-1
CASSWGGASGRAQQFF
>TRBV7-2|TRBJ2-2
CASSSQGSTGELFF
>TRBV14|TRBJ2-5
CASSRRLGTQETQYF
>TRBV14|TRBJ2-1
CASRISGGEVYNEQFF
>TRBV28|TRBJ2-2
CASRQGRNGELFF
>TRBV12-3/TRBV12-4|TRBJ1-1
CASSQYRGSTEAFF
>TRBV29-1|TRBJ2-2
CSALGRGYTGELFF
>TRBV12-3/TRBV12-4|TRBJ2-1
CASRRELAVYNEQFF
>TRBV14|TRBJ2-1
CASSHTLAGVRSYNEQFF
>TRBV7-9|TRBJ2-1
CASSLEVEQFF
>TRBV7-9|TRBJ1-4
CASSLYQTSMEKLFF
>TRBV20-1|TRBJ2-3
CSARDRSHTDTQYF
>TRBV19|TRBJ2-1
CASSIWTGQQFF
>TRBV20-1|TRBJ2-1
CSAPVRARWHEQFF
>TRBV15|TRBJ2-1
CATSRVTSPYNEQFF
>TRBV20-1|TRBJ1-2
CSAQGRHPYGYTF
>TRBV3-1|TRBJ2-5
CASSLGLAGPAGETQYF
>TRBV29-1|TRBJ2-3
CSVQGGGPLSQYF
>TRBV29-1|TRBJ1-3
CSVHGQGGNTIYF
>TRBV15|TRBJ1-3
CATSRVSGTVGNTIYF
>TRBV4-3|TRBJ1-2
CASSQDGLHGYTF
>TRBV7-2|TRBJ2-7
CASSFRSWLTYEQYF
>TRBV3-1|TRBJ1-3
CASSQGRIGPGNTIYF
>TRBV6-1|TRBJ1-1
CASINRGGGTEAFF